This T cell receptor (beta chain) appears in the sequencing data of a study of T cells in localized non-small cell lung cancer. Generated by immunoSEQ multiplex PCR, the TCRdb table keeps only in-frame clones and is missing some. The sample has about 2,200 clones; approximately 25% are singletons. This clone was seen a handful of times. What it recognizes is unknown. Different DNA sequences within this sample yield the same CDR3. The CDR3 is 12 residues long. Trimming took off 0 bases at V and 4 bases at J, with 3 bases between the two ends. CDR1 SGDLS and CDR2 YYNGEE come from the germline V gene. General study points: Uninvolved adjacent lung had more T cell clonality than any other tissue, topping tumor. Tumor samples were not multi-region, leaving intratumor heterogeneity unexcluded.

The origin of this receptor is a woman aged 35 to 75 with stage III squamous cell lung carcinoma. The chain uses TRBV9 and TRBJ2-3; D is uncertain. This specimen was lung tumor tissue, taken before any cancer treatment. In DNA form, the CDR3 reads TGTGCCAGCAGCGTAGGGGCAGATACGCAGTATTTT. Translation gives CASSVGADTQYF.